This entry lists 7 T cell receptor beta chains sequenced from one sample in a study of blood T cell repertoires in COVID-19. The repertoire was sequenced with immunoSEQ multiplex PCR; TCRdb's copy has only in-frame clones and lacks some. The repertoire consists of over 90,000 clones, with 75% to 90% occurring once and the leading ten covering 13%. Sequenced sample: peripheral blood. These receptor sequences come from a human donor in a cohort sampled during active or convalescent COVID-19.

The V gene is TRBV30, the J gene TRBJ2-7, with D perhaps TRBD1 or TRBD2 (6 bases each). V lost 5 bases to trimming and J lost 2 bases, with 13 bases between them. From germline, CDR1 is GTSNPN and CDR2 SVGIG (reference sequence). This CDR3 spans 13 amino acids. CDR3 amino acids: CAWGGQPAYEQYF. The CDR3 nucleotides read TGTGCCTGGGGGGGGCAGCCAGCCTACGAGCAGTACTTC.

This clone was counted only a few times. The V and J genes are TRBV4-1 and TRBJ1-1; 7 bases line up with TRBD1. V was clipped by 4 bases and J by 1 base; unmatched bases: 3. The CDR3 extends over 14 amino acids. Per germline, CDR1 MGHRA and CDR2 YSYEKL. The CDR3 region has the DNA TGCGCCAGCAGCCTAGGGACAGCGAACACTGAAGCTTTCTTT. Translation gives CASSLGTANTEAFF.

Of note for this clone: The same CDR3 also results from other DNA sequences found in this sample. The J gene is TRBJ2-3, the V gene TRBV4-1, with D uncertain. V was cut by 4 bases and J by 0 bases, with 8 bases left in between. The CDR3 has 14 amino acids. Germline CDR1 is MGHRA and CDR2 is YSYEKL. CDR3 in amino acids: CASSPTASTDTQYF. The CDR3 DNA sequence: TGCGCCAGCAGCCCCACAGCAAGCACAGATACGCAGTATTTT.

The J gene is TRBJ1-6, the V gene TRBV2, with D perhaps TRBD1 (6 bases). Germline values: CDR1 SNHLY, CDR2 FYNNEI. The V gene lost 2 bases and the J gene lost 7 bases, with 9 bases spanning the gap. The CDR3 covers 14 residues. In DNA, the CDR3 is TGTGCCAGCAGTGAAAACAGGGCCAATTCACCCCTCCACTTT. Amino acid sequence: CASSENRANSPLHF.

The genes are TRBV5-4 and TRBJ2-3; TRBD2 agrees at 8 bases. Per the germline V gene, CDR1 is SGHNT and CDR2 is YYREEE (reference sequence). The V gene end was trimmed by 4 bases and the J gene end by 2 bases; junction bases not matched to a gene: 6. The CDR3 contains 15 residues. CDR3 coding DNA: TGTGCCAGCAGCCCCACTAGCGGTAACACAGATACGCAGTATTTT. It is translated as CASSPTSGNTDTQYF.

The rearrangement joins TRBV13 to TRBJ1-6; D is unclear. Germline-derived CDR1 and CDR2 are PRHDT and FYEKMQ (reference sequence). V dropped 0 bases and J dropped 6 bases, with 6 bases sitting between them. The CDR3 is 14 residues long. The CDR3 DNA follows: TGTGCCAGCAGCTTAGGGACTGCTAATTCACCCCTCCACTTT. It encodes CASSLGTANSPLHF.

The chain has TRBV24-1 and TRBJ2-3; D is unclear. Germline V CDR1 and CDR2: KGHDR, SFDVKD. V shed 6 bases and J shed 4 bases, with 13 bases lying between them. CDR3 length: 14 amino acids. CDR3 region: CATSPPYDSDTQYF. CDR3 nucleotide sequence: TGTGCCACCAGTCCCCCGTATGACTCAGATACGCAGTATTTT.